The 9 T cell receptor beta chains reported below all come from one sample, sequenced in a study of cytomegalovirus exposure and HLA in healthy donors. Amplification used 60 Vbeta primers and 13 Jbeta primers. The repertoire was sequenced with immunoSEQ multiplex PCR; TCRdb's copy has only in-frame clones and lacks some. The sample carries 65,000 to 85,000 clones, roughly two thirds recorded once. The source material was PBMCs. These receptors were collected from a man between 60 and 75 years old in good health and CMV-seropositive.

The chain combines TRBV27 with TRBJ1-6; 9 positions agree with TRBD1. This CDR3 region has 15 residues. The germline gives CDR1 MNHEY, CDR2 SMNVEV (reference sequence). V trimming: 4 bases; J trimming: 10 bases; junction bases outside the gene matches: 8. CDR3 nucleotide sequence: TGTGCCAGCAGTTCCCCGGGACAGGGAACATCACCCCTCCACTTT. Translated: CASSSPGQGTSPLHF.

The V gene is TRBV18, the J gene TRBJ2-7; 8 nucleotides line up with TRBD2. V was clipped by 2 bases and J by 2 bases; unmatched bases: 5. The CDR3 is made up of 15 amino acids. The germline CDR1 and CDR2 sequences are KGHSH and LQKENI. This CDR3 reads CASSPYRGGPYEQYF. Here the CDR3 DNA reads TGTGCCAGCTCACCATATCGCGGGGGGCCCTACGAGCAGTACTTC. Supplemented by reference TRBV18 and TRBJ2-7, the full variable domain reads NAGVMQNPRHLVRRRGQEARLRCSPMKGHSHVYWYRQLPEEGLKFMVYLQKENIIDESGMPKERFSAEFPKEGPSILRIQQVVRGDSAAYFCASSPYRGGPYEQYFGPGTRLTVT.

The count of this clone is one. The J gene is TRBJ2-1, the V gene TRBV11-2; weak D call: TRBD2 (6 bases). This CDR3 is 14 amino acids long. V shed 1 base and J shed 8 bases, with 12 bases lying between them. Looked up from germline, CDR1 is SGHAT and CDR2 is FQNNGV. The CDR3 protein is CASSLGGSGYEQFF. CDR3 nucleotides: TGTGCCAGCAGCTTAGGAGGTAGCGGCTATGAGCAGTTCTTC.

The gene calls are TRBV4-3 and TRBJ2-3; perhaps TRBD1 as D (6 bases). The CDR3 runs to 15 residues. Germline lookup yields CDR1 LGHNA and CDR2 YSLEER. V lost 4 bases and J 8 bases, leaving 19 bases between the germline ends. The CDR3: CASSPAGQRGGTQYF. The CDR3 DNA follows: TGCGCCAGCAGCCCGGCAGGACAGAGGGGTGGTACGCAGTATTTT.

The table lists this clone with a few counts. The genes are TRBV27 and TRBJ2-3; the match to TRBD2 covers 11 bases. Germline CDR1 MNHEY, CDR2 SMNVEV (reference sequence). The CDR3 sequence is 16 residues long. J gave up 3 bases and V 5 bases, and 7 bases lay outside the gene matches. CDR3 in DNA: TGTGCCAGCAGTCGTCTAGCGGGAGGATTTACAGATACGCAGTATTTT. It translates to CASSRLAGGFTDTQYF.

The chain is built from TRBV6-1 and TRBJ2-7; D is possibly TRBD2 (5 bases). The CDR3 has 16 amino acids. Germline V gene sequence: CDR1 MNHNS, CDR2 SASEGT. Trimming shortened V by 1 base and J by 2 bases, and 15 bases separated the two germline ends. CDR3 DNA sequence: TGTGCCAGCAGTGAAGGATCCTTCGGACTTCCCTACGAGCAGTACTTC. Translation: CASSEGSFGLPYEQYF.

The genes are TRBV30 and TRBJ2-7, with a tentative D call TRBD2 (6 bases). Germline loops: CDR1 GTSNPN, CDR2 SVGIG (reference sequence). The CDR3 is 15 amino acids. Trimming removed 6 bases from V and 3 bases from J, with 21 bases in between. The chain's CDR3 is CACWVFRDWDYEQYF. CDR3 bases: TGTGCCTGTTGGGTATTCCGGGACTGGGACTACGAGCAGTACTTC.

V and J are TRBV7-9 and TRBJ2-3; 7 positions agree with TRBD1. Germline V gene data show CDR1 as SEHNR and CDR2 as FQNEAQ (reference sequence). The V segment lost 3 bases and the J segment 11 bases; nucleotides outside the gene matches: 2. CDR3 length: 11 residues. The CDR3 loop reads CASSFTGEQYF. Written as DNA, the CDR3 is TGTGCCAGCAGCTTTACAGGGGAGCAGTATTTT.

This rearrangement joins TRBV5-4 to TRBJ1-2; TRBD1 is a possible D gene (6 bases). CDR3 length: 15 amino acids. The ends were cut back, 6 bases at V and 4 bases at J, with 19 bases in the middle. Germline-derived CDR1 and CDR2 are SGHNT and YYREEE (reference sequence). The CDR3 DNA sequence: TGTGCCAGCACGAAAGGGGGGGGATATGTCTATGGCTACACCTTC. Translating gives CASTKGGGYVYGYTF.